Presented here are 11 T cell receptor beta chains from one specimen sequenced in a study of early T cells in non-severe SARS-CoV-2 infection. In TCRdb, the 5' RACE reads were re-called with MiXCR into one record per CDR3 protein. The data contain 15,000 to 20,000 distinct CDR3 sequences, roughly 5% of them seen just once; the ten biggest clones take up under 8.5%. Sequences were obtained from whole blood. These receptor sequences come from an adult who was a healthcare worker with PCR-confirmed SARS-CoV-2 infection or an uninfected control (not recorded which).

This clonotype was counted ten times or more. The chain joins TRBV20-1 to TRBJ1-1; D is perhaps TRBD1 (5 bases). CDR1 and CDR2 (germline): DFQATT, SNEGSKA (reference sequence). The length of the CDR3 is 15 residues. The V gene lost 5 bases and the J gene lost 0 bases, with 16 bases spanning the gap. In DNA form, the CDR3 reads TGCAGTGCTTTTGAACTCCGGGGCCTGAACACTGAAGCTTTCTTT. Translating it yields CSAFELRGLNTEAFF.

The count of this clonotype is one. CDR3 sequence reads: CAIRETGEDYEQYF. The CDR3 bases are TGTGCCATCAGGGAGACAGGGGAAGACTACGAGCAGTACTTC. J is TRBJ2-7 and V is TRBV10-3; 8 bases align to TRBD1. The CDR3 contains 14 residues. The trim removed 6 bases at V and 3 bases at J, leaving 7 bases unmatched. CDR1 is ENHRY, CDR2 SYGVKD, per germline.

In its sample, this clonotype was seen once. Possible read error: a much larger clone is one base away. This chain joins TRBV30 and TRBJ1-1, with D hard to call. CDR3 length: 11 residues. Germline V CDR1 and CDR2: GTSNPN, SVGIG (reference sequence). Trimming took 1 base from V and 7 from J, leaving 7 bases between them. The CDR3 DNA reads as TGTGCCTGGAGTGCGTCAGGTGAAGCTTTCTTT. Its protein product is CAWSASGEAFF.

This clonotype was seen ten or more times. The CDR3 nucleotides read TGTGCCACCAGCAGTGGGGCGTCTAGCGGGGCCTACGAGCAGTACTTC. It codes for CATSSGASSGAYEQYF. The chain joins TRBV15 to TRBJ2-7; TRBD2 agrees at 9 bases. V gave up 3 bases and J gave up 2 bases; unmatched junction bases: 8. The CDR3 is 16 amino acids. CDR1 is LNHNV, CDR2 YYDKDF, per germline (reference sequence).

This clonotype is labeled medium-sized (0.01 to 0.1%). The rearrangement links TRBV20-1 to TRBJ2-1, with 10 bases that match TRBD1. With V trimmed by 5 bases and J by 0 bases, 10 bases remained unmatched. CDR1 DFQATT and CDR2 SNEGSKA come from the germline V gene (reference sequence). The CDR3 runs to 17 residues. CDR3 sequence reads: CSAAGTGATSSYNEQFF. The CDR3 DNA sequence: TGCAGTGCTGCCGGGACAGGGGCCACTAGCTCCTACAATGAGCAGTTCTTC.

Regarding this clonotype: The conserved closing phenylalanine or tryptophan is absent in this CDR3, likely reflecting a read error. The genes are TRBV14 and TRBJ1-1, with no clear D. CDR1 is SGHDN and CDR2 is FVKESK in the germline V gene. The CDR3 is made up of 13 amino acids. Deletions cut 2 bases from V and 5 bases from J, with 9 bases between. Here the CDR3 reads CASSQRSQTEAFY. The DNA of the CDR3 is TGTGCCAGCAGCCAAAGGTCACAGACTGAAGCTTTCTAT.

This clonotype was counted ten times or more. This chain connects TRBV5-4 to TRBJ2-3; 13 bases agree with TRBD2. The CDR3 covers 17 residues. The V gene end was trimmed by 7 bases and the J gene end by 4 bases; junction bases not matched to a gene: 12. The V gene's germline CDR1 is SGHNT and CDR2 YYREEE (reference sequence). The CDR3 nucleotides read TGTGCCAGCTTCCCCGGACTAGCGGGAGTCGTCCCAGATACGCAGTATTTT. This codes for CASFPGLAGVVPDTQYF. The full variable domain, with the rest looked up from reference TRBV5-4 and TRBJ2-3, is ETGVTQSPTHLIKTRGQQVTLRCSSQSGHNTVSWYQQALGQGPQFIFQYYREEENGRGNFPPRFSGLQFPNYSSELNVNALELDDSALYLCASFPGLAGVVPDTQYFGPGTRLTVL.

This clonotype came up many times. The chain joins TRBV7-2 to TRBJ2-1; D uncertain. The CDR3 totals 15 residues. Trimming removed 7 bases from V and 7 bases from J, with 20 bases in between. CDR1 and CDR2 (germline): SGHTA, FQGNSA. CDR3 DNA: TGTGCCAGCACCCTGGGAAGGGCCGTCACGAATGAGCAGTTCTTC. It yields the protein CASTLGRAVTNEQFF.

This clonotype was seen ten or more times. This sequence joins TRBV29-1 and TRBJ1-4; the D gene is possibly TRBD1 (6 bases). CDR1 and CDR2 from the germline V gene are SQVTM and ANQGSEA. With 7 bases removed from V and 3 bases from J, the gap between germline ends came to 12 bases. The CDR3 is 13 amino acids. The CDR3 loop reads CSAPDRSNEKLFF. CDR3 nucleotides: TGCAGCGCCCCGGACAGATCTAATGAAAAACTGTTTTTT.

By proportion, this clonotype is medium-sized. The rearrangement links TRBV3-1 to TRBJ2-1; 10 nucleotides agree with TRBD2. Germline V CDR1 and CDR2: LGHDT, YNNKEL (reference sequence). This CDR3 is built from 16 residues. The J segment lost 7 bases and the V segment lost 2 bases, leaving 8 bases of the junction unmatched. DNA of the CDR3: TGTGCCAGCAGCCAATCACTAGCGGGAATGGGTAATGAGCAGTTCTTC. Translating gives CASSQSLAGMGNEQFF.

This clonotype was seen at least ten times. This rearrangement joins TRBV19 to TRBJ1-3, with D maybe TRBD1 (5 bases). CDR3 length: 16 residues. The V end was cut by 5 bases, the J end by 3 bases, with 17 bases between. Germline CDR1 is LNHDA and CDR2 is SQIVND (reference sequence). DNA for the CDR3: TGTGCCAGTAGTCGACGACAGAGCCGGCTTGGAAACACCATATATTTT. The encoded protein is CASSRRQSRLGNTIYF.